One sample yielded the 22 T cell receptor beta chains listed below, sequenced in a study of blood T cell repertoires in COVID-19. Measured with immunoSEQ multiplex PCR; TCRdb has only the in-frame clones, and not every one. The data hold 310,000 or so clones, with around 88% observed a single time. The sequencing input was PBMCs or T cells enriched from blood (not recorded which). The source is a woman between 35 and 50 years old who had recovered from COVID-19.

The chain couples TRBV6-5 to TRBJ2-7; D not resolved. CDR1 and CDR2 (germline): MNHEY, SVGAGI. V lost 6 bases to trimming and J lost 6 bases, with 9 bases between them. The CDR3 spans 11 residues. CDR3 loop: CASSSAGEQYF. CDR3 nucleotides: TGTGCCAGCAGCTCGGCAGGCGAGCAGTACTTC.

The chain uses TRBV6-9 and TRBJ1-1; D is undetermined. The CDR3 totals 19 residues. V gave up 1 base and J gave up 5 bases, with 26 bases separating them. Germline-derived CDR1 and CDR2 are MNHGY and SVAAGI. The CDR3: CASSYWVGREPLRRTEAFF. CDR3 nucleotides: TGTGCCAGCAGTTATTGGGTCGGGAGGGAACCACTCCGAAGGACTGAAGCTTTCTTT.

This chain uses TRBV29-1 with TRBJ2-5; D is perhaps TRBD1 (5 bases). CDR1 is SQVTM and CDR2 is ANQGSEA in the germline V gene. Trimming shortened V by 4 bases and J by 5 bases, and 14 bases separated the two germline ends. There are 13 residues in the CDR3. The DNA for the CDR3 is TGCAGCGTTGCACGTGGGGCAGAGGAGACCCAGTACTTC. The encoded protein is CSVARGAEETQYF.

The rearrangement links TRBV4-1 to TRBJ2-1; TRBD2 agrees at 14 bases. The CDR3 totals 17 residues. V trimming: 4 bases; J trimming: 7 bases; junction bases outside the gene matches: 9. Germline V gene lookup returns CDR1 MGHRA and CDR2 YSYEKL. The CDR3 bases are TGCGCCAGCAGCCGCACCGGGACTAGCGGGGGTTCTAATGAGCAGTTCTTC. Protein: CASSRTGTSGGSNEQFF.

This sequence joins TRBV7-2 and TRBJ1-4; 9 bases map to TRBD1. Per the germline V gene, CDR1 is SGHTA and CDR2 is FQGNSA. The V gene end was trimmed by 5 bases and the J gene end by 10 bases; junction bases not matched to a gene: 14. The CDR3 consists of 16 residues. CDR3 sequence (DNA): TGTGCCAGCAGCCAGGACGGGACAGGGAACGTCGGAAAACTGTTTTTT. Its translation is CASSQDGTGNVGKLFF.

This clone came up once. V is TRBV11-3 and J is TRBJ1-1, with 8 bases lining up with TRBD1. The CDR3 runs to 13 residues. Trimming at V came to 4 bases and at J to 3 bases, leaving 1 base not matched to a gene. Germline CDR1 reads SGHNT; CDR2 reads YENEEA. The CDR3 nucleotides are TGTGCCAGCAGCTCACAGGGGGACACTGAAGCTTTCTTT. This sequence encodes CASSSQGDTEAFF.

This clone was detected once. This chain links TRBV6-5 with TRBJ1-4; D possibly corresponds to TRBD1 (5 bases). V was clipped by 4 bases and J by 8 bases, with 11 bases between them. Germline V gives CDR1 MNHEY, CDR2 SVGAGI. The CDR3 has 13 amino acids. CDR3 DNA sequence: TGTGCCAGCAGTTCTGACCGGGGGGAAAAACTGTTTTTT. Amino acid sequence: CASSSDRGEKLFF.

This chain links TRBV5-1 with TRBJ1-3, with D possibly being TRBD1 (6 bases). V dropped 3 bases and J dropped 2 bases, with 9 bases sitting between them. Germline V CDR1 and CDR2: SGHRS, YFSETQ. This CDR3 comprises 14 residues. CDR3 amino acids: CASSSRTAGNTIYF. The DNA for the CDR3 is TGCGCCAGCAGCTCTAGGACAGCTGGAAACACCATATATTTT.

This clone was recorded once. The chain uses TRBV2 and TRBJ2-3, with D possibly being TRBD1 (6 bases). V dropped 6 bases and J dropped 0 bases, with 13 bases sitting between them. CDR3 length: 15 amino acids. CDR1 SNHLY and CDR2 FYNNEI come from the germline V gene. Written as DNA, the CDR3 is TGTGCCAGCAGCCTTCCAGGGGCAAGCACAGATACGCAGTATTTT. Residues: CASSLPGASTDTQYF.

The rearrangement links TRBV5-1 to TRBJ1-1; TRBD1 aligns across 12 bases. The junction had 8 bases not matched to a gene; V was cut back by 0 bases and J by 5 bases. The CDR3 runs to 17 residues. Germline CDR1 SGHRS, CDR2 YFSETQ. CDR3 region: CASSLEGTGGPGTEAFF. In DNA form, the CDR3 reads TGCGCCAGCAGCTTGGAGGGGACAGGGGGCCCCGGGACTGAAGCTTTCTTT.

The chain combines TRBV5-1 with TRBJ1-6, with D perhaps TRBD1 (5 bases). Trimming stripped 0 bases from V and 7 bases from J, with 8 bases between. Germline lookup yields CDR1 SGHRS and CDR2 YFSETQ. The CDR3 is made up of 14 amino acids. The CDR3 loop is CASSLGDFNSPLHF. Written as DNA, the CDR3 is TGCGCCAGCAGCTTGGGGGACTTCAATTCACCCCTCCACTTT. The whole variable domain, remainder taken from reference TRBV5-1 and TRBJ1-6, is KAGVTQTPRYLIKTRGQQVTLSCSPISGHRSVSWYQQTPGQGLQFLFEYFSETQRNKGNFPGRFSGRQFSNSRSEMNVSTLELGDSALYLCASSLGDFNSPLHFGNGTRLTVT.

This clone was picked up a small number of times. This chain joins TRBV4-1 and TRBJ2-1; 7 bases fit TRBD2. The germline CDR1 and CDR2 sequences are MGHRA and YSYEKL. The length of the CDR3 is 14 residues. V lost 4 bases to trimming and J lost 3 bases; unmatched junction nucleotides: 3. The chain's CDR3 is CASSREGDYNEQFF. CDR3 nucleotide sequence: TGCGCCAGCAGCCGGGAGGGAGACTACAATGAGCAGTTCTTC.

The chain employs TRBV9 and TRBJ1-4; D is ambiguous. This CDR3 comprises 14 residues. Deletions cut 0 bases from V and 2 bases from J, with 5 bases between. Germline V gene lookup returns CDR1 SGDLS and CDR2 YYNGEE. CDR3 sequence (DNA): TGTGCCAGCAGCGTAGACAGCACTAATGAAAAACTGTTTTTT. The encoded protein is CASSVDSTNEKLFF.

In DNA form, the CDR3 reads TGTGCCTGGACGCAGACTAGCGGGACGTACAATGAGCAGTTCTTC. Protein: CAWTQTSGTYNEQFF. The gene calls are TRBV30 and TRBJ2-1; 11 bases are a match to TRBD2. Looked up from germline, CDR1 is GTSNPN and CDR2 is SVGIG (reference sequence). The CDR3 is made up of 15 amino acids. Germline trimming cut 4 bases from V and 4 bases from J; bases unmatched to any gene: 6.

This chain joins TRBV5-1 and TRBJ2-5, with 8 bases aligning to TRBD1. With 3 bases clipped from V and 5 bases from J, the junction kept 9 bases outside the gene matches. The CDR3 covers 15 residues. Germline lookup yields CDR1 SGHRS and CDR2 YFSETQ. Here the CDR3 DNA reads TGCGCCAGCAGCTCACCTCAGGGGGCGCATGAGACCCAGTACTTC. Its translation is CASSSPQGAHETQYF. The variable domain in full, completed from reference TRBV5-1 and TRBJ2-5, reads KAGVTQTPRYLIKTRGQQVTLSCSPISGHRSVSWYQQTPGQGLQFLFEYFSETQRNKGNFPGRFSGRQFSNSRSEMNVSTLELGDSALYLCASSSPQGAHETQYFGPGTRLLVL.

The CDR3 reads CASSDGQSAKNTGELFF. Here the CDR3 DNA reads TGTGCCAGTAGCGACGGACAGTCAGCAAAGAACACCGGGGAGCTGTTTTTT. The V gene is TRBV19, the J gene TRBJ2-2; D perhaps matches TRBD1 (6 bases). V was clipped by 6 bases and J by 1 base, with 18 bases between them. This CDR3 spans 17 amino acids. Germline V gives CDR1 LNHDA, CDR2 SQIVND (reference sequence).

This clone was recorded once. J is TRBJ1-3 and V is TRBV5-1, with a tentative D call TRBD1 (6 bases). The germline gives CDR1 SGHRS, CDR2 YFSETQ. The CDR3 extends over 16 amino acids. V shed 4 bases and J shed 0 bases, with 14 bases lying between them. CDR3 sequence (DNA): TGCGCCAGCAGCACCCAGGGGACGGACTCTGGAAACACCATATATTTT. This gives the protein CASSTQGTDSGNTIYF.

V gene TRBV7-8 combines with J gene TRBJ1-5, with TRBD1 matching over 9 bases. Germline CDR1 SGHVS, CDR2 FQNEAQ. This CDR3 contains 15 residues. V trimming: 2 bases; J trimming: 6 bases; junction bases outside the gene matches: 5. CDR3 residues: CASSLRQGVFQPQHF. The CDR3 DNA reads TGTGCCAGCAGCTTAAGACAGGGGGTATTTCAGCCCCAGCATTTT.

The chain couples TRBV7-8 to TRBJ2-1, with TRBD2 matching over 9 bases. Trimming removed 10 bases from V and 5 bases from J; junction bases left unmatched: 21. The CDR3 is 18 amino acids. Germline V CDR1 and CDR2: SGHVS, FQNEAQ. In DNA form, the CDR3 reads TGTGCCACAGACCGCCGTCGGGCGGGAGGGCCGTCTGACAATGAGCAGTTCTTC. Protein: CATDRRRAGGPSDNEQFF.

The rearrangement joins TRBV28 to TRBJ2-7; 8 nucleotides line up with TRBD2. Germline assignment: CDR1 MDHEN and CDR2 SYDVKM. The CDR3 sequence is 14 residues long. V was clipped by 6 bases and J by 5 bases; unmatched bases: 9. DNA for the CDR3: TGTGCCAGCAGCGAGCGGGGGAGGTACGACGAGCAGTACTTC. It translates to CASSERGRYDEQYF.

This chain joins TRBV5-4 and TRBJ1-4; 7 bases agree with TRBD1. The J segment lost 7 bases and the V segment lost 4 bases, leaving 10 bases of the junction unmatched. The CDR3 runs to 15 residues. The germline V gene encodes CDR1 SGHNT and CDR2 YYREEE (reference sequence). DNA for the CDR3: TGTGCCAGCAGCAAAGAGGGGGCGCGGGCTGAAAAACTGTTTTTT. This sequence encodes CASSKEGARAEKLFF.

The J gene is TRBJ1-5, the V gene TRBV29-1; 7 positions agree with TRBD1. The V and J ends lost 4 bases and 1 base, in that order; junction bases with no gene match: 1. CDR3 length: 13 residues. Germline lookup yields CDR1 SQVTM and CDR2 ANQGSEA. The CDR3 region has the DNA TGCAGCGTTGTGACAGGGAGCAATCAGCCCCAGCATTTT. Translation gives CSVVTGSNQPQHF.